The 19 T cell receptor beta chains listed next were all sequenced from one sample in a study of blood T cell repertoires in COVID-19. Measured with immunoSEQ multiplex PCR; TCRdb has only the in-frame clones, and not every one. This sample has about 270,000 clones, with more than 65% found just once. Sequencing used peripheral blood. Source of these receptors: a woman younger than 30 with acute or convalescent COVID-19.

The gene calls are TRBV3-1 (or the pseudogene TRBV3-2) and TRBJ1-6; TRBD1 is a possible D gene (6 bases). V was cut by 3 bases and J by 8 bases, with 11 bases left in between. The CDR3 runs to 14 residues. Germline-derived CDR1 and CDR2 are LGHDT and YNNKEL (reference sequence). DNA for the CDR3: TGTGCCAGCAGCCATACAGGGAGGGATTCACCCCTCCACTTT. Translation: CASSHTGRDSPLHF.

The chain combines TRBV3-1 (or the pseudogene TRBV3-2) with TRBJ2-1; 15 nucleotides agree with TRBD2. Per germline, CDR1 LGHDT and CDR2 YNNKEL (reference sequence). J gave up 4 bases and V 4 bases, and 5 bases lay outside the gene matches. This CDR3 contains 17 residues. The CDR3 DNA sequence: TGTGCCAGCAGCCTGGGACTAGCGGGAGGAGCTTACAATGAGCAGTTCTTC. Translating gives CASSLGLAGGAYNEQFF.

The chain employs TRBV27 and TRBJ1-6; D not certain. CDR3 length equals 16 residues. CDR1 is MNHEY, CDR2 SMNVEV, per germline (reference sequence). V lost 2 bases to trimming and J lost 0 bases, with 8 bases between them. The CDR3 spells CASSLRGSSYNSPLHF. The DNA of the CDR3 is TGTGCCAGCAGTTTACGTGGGAGCTCCTATAATTCACCCCTCCACTTT.

The chain employs TRBV6-4 and TRBJ1-5; weak D call: TRBD1 (6 bases). This CDR3 contains 17 residues. Trimming removed 2 bases from V and 4 bases from J, with 18 bases in between. CDR1 is MRHNA, CDR2 SNTAGT, per germline. As DNA, the CDR3 is TGTGCCAGCAGTGACCCCCGGGAGGGGGTATGGAATCAGCCCCAGCATTTT. Protein product: CASSDPREGVWNQPQHF.

This chain uses TRBV4-3 with TRBJ2-1; D might be TRBD2 (6 bases). Between the trimmed V and J ends, which lost 1 base and 10 bases, there was a span of 14 bases. This CDR3 has 14 amino acids. Germline lookup yields CDR1 LGHNA and CDR2 YSLEER. CDR3 sequence reads: CASSQAGGIVEQFF. For the CDR3, the DNA is TGCGCCAGCAGCCAAGCCGGGGGTATTGTGGAGCAGTTCTTC.

The rearrangement joins TRBV5-1 to TRBJ1-4; the D gene is possibly TRBD1 (6 bases). V shed 1 base and J shed 7 bases, with 14 bases lying between them. In germline, CDR1 is SGHRS, CDR2 YFSETQ. This CDR3 is built from 15 residues. In DNA, the CDR3 is TGCGCCAGCAGCTTGCGAACTGGACAGCCTGAAAAACTGTTTTTT. Encoded protein: CASSLRTGQPEKLFF.

The rearrangement links TRBV2 to TRBJ2-5, with 9 positions matching TRBD1. Unmatched junction bases numbered 8, after V lost 7 bases and J lost 5 bases. The CDR3 totals 14 residues. Germline V gives CDR1 SNHLY, CDR2 FYNNEI. CDR3 protein: CASIRTGARETQYF. The CDR3 coding sequence is TGTGCCAGCATCAGGACAGGGGCGAGGGAGACCCAGTACTTC. The full variable domain, with the rest looked up from reference TRBV2 and TRBJ2-5, is EPEVTQTPSHQVTQMGQEVILRCVPISNHLYFYWYRQILGQKVEFLVSFYNNEISEKSEIFDDQFSVERPDGSNFTLKIRSTKLEDSAMYFCASIRTGARETQYFGPGTRLLVL.

This clone occurred once. This chain links TRBV4-1 with TRBJ1-2; D ambiguous. V gave up 1 base and J gave up 3 bases, with 12 bases separating them. The CDR3 is 15 residues long. Germline CDR1 MGHRA, CDR2 YSYEKL. CDR3 protein: CASSQVGGVDYGYTF. CDR3 DNA sequence: TGCGCCAGCAGCCAAGTGGGAGGTGTGGACTATGGCTACACCTTC.

With regard to this clone: This sample includes further DNA sequences coding for the same CDR3. The chain couples TRBV6-5 to TRBJ1-1; D is unresolved. Trimming pared 2 bases from V and 8 bases from J, leaving 9 bases between. Germline V gene sequence: CDR1 MNHEY, CDR2 SVGAGI. The CDR3 runs 12 residues. The CDR3 nucleotides are TGTGCCAGCAGTTACGGGGAGACAGAAGCTTTCTTT. Translating gives CASSYGETEAFF.

The V call is TRBV6-5, the J call TRBJ2-1, with 12 bases identical to TRBD2. The CDR3 extends over 15 amino acids. CDR1 is MNHEY and CDR2 is SVGAGI in the germline V gene. V shed 6 bases, J shed 5 bases, and the junction held 5 bases outside the gene matches. In DNA, the CDR3 is TGTGCCAGCAGCCTGACTAGCGGGAGTGACAATGAGCAGTTCTTC. Its translation: CASSLTSGSDNEQFF.

This chain connects TRBV18 to TRBJ2-1; possible D gene TRBD2, 5 bases. V lost 2 bases to trimming and J lost 7 bases, with 15 bases between them. Germline V gene data show CDR1 as KGHSH and CDR2 as LQKENI. The CDR3 consists of 15 residues. CDR3 in amino acids: CASSPSLEAANEQFF. The CDR3 coding sequence is TGTGCCAGCTCACCAAGTTTGGAGGCGGCAAATGAGCAGTTCTTC.

The rearrangement links TRBV7-2 to TRBJ2-1; no reliable D call. Trimming left V 3 bases short and J 6 bases short, with 6 bases between. The CDR3 sequence is 12 residues long. CDR1 and CDR2 from the germline V gene are SGHTA and FQGNSA. The CDR3 protein is CASSFSTNEQFF. CDR3 coding DNA: TGTGCCAGCAGCTTCAGTACCAATGAGCAGTTCTTC.

V and J are TRBV19 and TRBJ2-7, with D tentatively TRBD1 (5 bases). From germline, CDR1 is LNHDA and CDR2 SQIVND (reference sequence). The CDR3 has 13 amino acids. The V end was cut by 5 bases, the J end by 0 bases, with 8 bases between. The CDR3 bases are TGTGCCAGTAGTCCCGGACACTCCTACGAGCAGTACTTC. This gives the protein CASSPGHSYEQYF. The full variable domain, its missing parts supplied by reference TRBV19 and TRBJ2-7, is DGGITQSPKYLFRKEGQNVTLSCEQNLNHDAMYWYRQDPGQGLRLIYYSQIVNDFQKGDIAEGYSVSREKKESFPLTVTSAQKNPTAFYLCASSPGHSYEQYFGPGTRLTVT.

This chain links TRBV21-1 with TRBJ1-1; TRBD1, the table's D call, lacks a check against the DNA. TRBV21-1 is noted as a pseudogene. This CDR3 is built from 15 residues. CDR3 DNA sequence: TGTGCCAGCAGCAAGTGTGGCAAGATGAACACTGAAGCTTTCTTT. Translation: CASSKCGKMNTEAFF.

The gene calls are TRBV6-5 and TRBJ2-1; 8 bases fit TRBD1. The CDR3 sequence is 16 residues long. V gave up 2 bases and J gave up 7 bases; unmatched junction bases: 10. Germline V gene sequence: CDR1 MNHEY, CDR2 SVGAGI. Written as DNA, the CDR3 is TGTGCCAGCAGTTACATTAGGGCAGGGGGCCGTAATGAGCAGTTCTTC. This translates into CASSYIRAGGRNEQFF.

A single count supports this clone. This chain links TRBV11-2 with TRBJ2-2; D is perhaps TRBD1 (5 bases). CDR3 length: 15 residues. CDR1 is SGHAT, CDR2 FQNNGV, per germline. Trimming took 1 base from V and 7 from J, leaving 13 bases between them. CDR3 bases: TGTGCCAGCAGCTTAGTAACAGGTGCGGTCGGGGAGCTGTTTTTT. Protein: CASSLVTGAVGELFF.

The chain couples TRBV5-8 to TRBJ1-5; D is unclear. In germline, CDR1 is SGHTS, CDR2 YDEGEE. V lost 4 bases, J lost 4 bases, and 6 bases lay in between. CDR3 size: 12 residues. The CDR3 region has the DNA TGTGCCAGCAGCAACCAGAATCAGCCCCAGCATTTT. It yields the protein CASSNQNQPQHF. The entire variable domain, with the rest obtained from reference TRBV5-8 and TRBJ1-5, is as follows: EAGVTQSPTHLIKTRGQQATLRCSPISGHTSVYWYQQALGLGLQFLLWYDEGEERNRGNFPPRFSGRQFPNYSSELNVNALELEDSALYLCASSNQNQPQHFGDGTRLSIL.

V usage is TRBV6-2 or TRBV6-3 and J usage is TRBJ2-4; 7 bases fit TRBD1. The CDR3 spans 15 residues. The V gene end was trimmed by 5 bases and the J gene end by 0 bases; junction bases not matched to a gene: 4. CDR1 MNHEY and CDR2 SVGEGT come from the germline V gene. Here the CDR3 reads CASSDRDGAKNIQYF. The CDR3, as DNA: TGTGCCAGCAGTGACAGGGACGGAGCCAAAAACATTCAGTACTTC.

Only one count was recorded for this clone. The rearrangement links TRBV28 to TRBJ1-2; TRBD1 is a possible D gene (6 bases). There are 14 residues in the CDR3. Germline V gives CDR1 MDHEN, CDR2 SYDVKM. Trimming shortened V by 6 bases and J by 4 bases, and 15 bases separated the two germline ends. The CDR3 sequence: CASRHQGRPYGYTF. In DNA form, the CDR3 reads TGTGCCAGCAGGCATCAGGGGCGCCCCTATGGCTACACCTTC.